This TCR beta chain was identified during a study of blood T cell repertoires in COVID-19. Trimming pared 3 bases from V and 3 bases from J, leaving 12 bases between. The CDR3 has 15 amino acids. The V gene's germline CDR1 is KGHSH and CDR2 LQKENI. Sequencing was performed with immunoSEQ multiplex PCR; in TCRdb, only in-frame clones are kept and a portion is missing. The sample holds roughly 92,000 clones, roughly 89% seen once. V and J are TRBV18 and TRBJ2-1, with a possible D match to TRBD2 (5 bases). The receptor was isolated from an elderly woman with active or convalescent COVID-19. The sequenced sample consisted of peripheral blood. CDR3 sequence reads: CASSPIGDYYNEQFF. CDR3 nucleotides: TGTGCCAGCTCACCGATCGGTGACTACTACAATGAGCAGTTCTTC.